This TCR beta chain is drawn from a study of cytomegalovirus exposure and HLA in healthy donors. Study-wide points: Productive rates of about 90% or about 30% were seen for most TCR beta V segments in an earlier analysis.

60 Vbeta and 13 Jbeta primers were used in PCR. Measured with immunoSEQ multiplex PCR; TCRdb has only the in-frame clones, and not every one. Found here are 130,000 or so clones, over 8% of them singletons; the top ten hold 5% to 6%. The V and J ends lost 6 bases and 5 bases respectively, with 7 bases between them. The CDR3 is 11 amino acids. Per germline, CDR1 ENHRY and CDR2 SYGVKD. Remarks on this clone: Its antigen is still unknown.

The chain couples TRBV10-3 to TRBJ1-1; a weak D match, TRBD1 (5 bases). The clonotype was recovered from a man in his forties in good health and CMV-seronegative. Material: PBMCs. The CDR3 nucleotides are TGTGCCATCAGGGGGGGTACTGAAGCTTTCTTT. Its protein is CAIRGGTEAFF.